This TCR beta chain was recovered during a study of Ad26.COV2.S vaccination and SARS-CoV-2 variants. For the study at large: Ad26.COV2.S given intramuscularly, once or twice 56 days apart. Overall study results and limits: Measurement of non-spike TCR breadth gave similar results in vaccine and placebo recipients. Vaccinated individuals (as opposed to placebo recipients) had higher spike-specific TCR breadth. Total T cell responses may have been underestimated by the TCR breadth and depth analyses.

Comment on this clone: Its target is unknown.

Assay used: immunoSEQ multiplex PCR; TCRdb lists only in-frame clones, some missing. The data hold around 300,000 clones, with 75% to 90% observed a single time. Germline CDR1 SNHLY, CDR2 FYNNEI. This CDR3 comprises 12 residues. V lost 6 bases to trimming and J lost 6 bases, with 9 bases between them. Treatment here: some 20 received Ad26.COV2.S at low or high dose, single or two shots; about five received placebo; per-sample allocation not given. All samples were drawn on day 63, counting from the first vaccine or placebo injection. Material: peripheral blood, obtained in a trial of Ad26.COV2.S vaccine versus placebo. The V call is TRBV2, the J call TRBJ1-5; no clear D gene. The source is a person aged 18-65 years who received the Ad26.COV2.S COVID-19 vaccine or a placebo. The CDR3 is CASRTIGQPQHF. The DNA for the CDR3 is TGTGCCAGCAGGACAATTGGTCAGCCCCAGCATTTT.